Listed below are T cell receptor beta chains from one sample, sequenced in a study of CXCR3-negative and CXCR3-positive naive CD8 T cells. With the 5' RACE reads reprocessed, TCRdb shows one record per CDR3 protein and no DNA. The data show 75,000 to 100,000 distinct CDR3 sequences, and the top ten clones hold about 1%. Material for sequencing was naive CXCR3+ CD8+ T cells from blood. Receptors were obtained from a human donor in good health. Some clones in this sample may be carry-over from other donors' samples. Both conserved end residues are part of each CDR3. The order of the fields is J gene, CDR3 length, V gene, CDR3 protein.

J gene: TRBJ2-2; CDR3 length: 16; V gene: TRBV28; CDR3 protein: CASSFPPAGEGGELFF
J gene: TRBJ2-7; CDR3 length: 15; V gene: TRBV7-6; CDR3 protein: CASHRGGGAPTEQYF
J gene: TRBJ1-2; CDR3 length: 20; V gene: TRBV28; CDR3 protein: CASSFLGPYRQGVPYSGYTF
J gene: TRBJ2-3; CDR3 length: 16; V gene: TRBV13; CDR3 protein: CASSPAGGPGTDTQYF
J gene: TRBJ1-2; CDR3 length: 15; V gene: TRBV7-9; CDR3 protein: CASSLEQEHNYGYTF
J gene: TRBJ1-2; CDR3 length: 14; V gene: TRBV29-1; CDR3 protein: CSVSGTPSNYGYTF
J gene: TRBJ1-5; CDR3 length: 15; V gene: TRBV7-6; CDR3 protein: CASSPDIYSNQPQHF
J gene: TRBJ2-5; CDR3 length: 13; V gene: TRBV30; CDR3 protein: CAWSVAMRETQYF
J gene: TRBJ2-7; CDR3 length: 15; V gene: TRBV4-3; CDR3 protein: CASSQEGLLSYEQYF
J gene: TRBJ2-7; CDR3 length: 14; V gene: TRBV7-3; CDR3 protein: CASSFGGVGYEQYF
J gene: TRBJ2-5; CDR3 length: 13; V gene: TRBV7-8; CDR3 protein: CASSGNRKETQYF
J gene: TRBJ2-7; CDR3 length: 16; V gene: TRBV28; CDR3 protein: CASSAPGRTSSYEQYF
J gene: TRBJ1-2; CDR3 length: 13; V gene: TRBV28; CDR3 protein: CASSLQGLKGYTF
J gene: TRBJ2-7; CDR3 length: 13; V gene: TRBV4-3; CDR3 protein: CASSPDRGSEQYF
J gene: TRBJ2-1; CDR3 length: 18; V gene: TRBV7-3; CDR3 protein: CASSLLPLGGASYNEQFF
J gene: TRBJ2-5; CDR3 length: 16; V gene: TRBV6-2/TRBV6-3; CDR3 protein: CASSPGLAGVWETQYF
J gene: TRBJ2-7; CDR3 length: 16; V gene: TRBV5-1; CDR3 protein: CASSLVNRGLAYEQYF
J gene: TRBJ2-7; CDR3 length: 14; V gene: TRBV7-2; CDR3 protein: CASSATGTIYEQYF
J gene: TRBJ1-1; CDR3 length: 11; V gene: TRBV7-2; CDR3 protein: CASRTGTEAFF
J gene: TRBJ2-2; CDR3 length: 17; V gene: TRBV4-3; CDR3 protein: CASSQDARGRNTGELFF
J gene: TRBJ2-3; CDR3 length: 15; V gene: TRBV20-1; CDR3 protein: CSVTPGAGEADTQYF
J gene: TRBJ2-1; CDR3 length: 12; V gene: TRBV28; CDR3 protein: CASSAPGPEQFF
J gene: TRBJ2-3; CDR3 length: 15; V gene: TRBV14; CDR3 protein: CASSPTQGVADTQYF
J gene: TRBJ1-1; CDR3 length: 15; V gene: TRBV10-3; CDR3 protein: CAIRRDAIMNTEAFF